Below are 27 T cell receptor beta chains sequenced from a single sample in a study of blood T cell repertoires in COVID-19. Profiled with immunoSEQ multiplex PCR; TCRdb holds only in-frame clones, not every one. The sample includes 150,000 to 200,000 clones, over 80% of them seen just once. Sequencing was carried out using peripheral blood. These receptor sequences come from a woman in her twenties or thirties with acute or convalescent COVID-19.

The genes are TRBV3-1 (or the pseudogene TRBV3-2) and TRBJ1-1; no clear D gene. Between the trimmed V and J ends, which lost 0 bases and 0 bases, there was a span of 14 bases. Germline values: CDR1 LGHDT, CDR2 YNNKEL (reference sequence). This CDR3 contains 17 residues. Written as DNA, the CDR3 is TGTGCCAGCAGCCAAGATCGTGGCAGATCGATGAACACTGAAGCTTTCTTT. It codes for CASSQDRGRSMNTEAFF.

The chain couples TRBV5-1 to TRBJ2-5, with 10 bases identical to TRBD2. Germline values: CDR1 SGHRS, CDR2 YFSETQ. With 1 base clipped from V and 4 bases from J, the junction kept 16 bases outside the gene matches. CDR3 length equals 19 residues. The CDR3 here is CASSLYPGETSGTRETQYF. The CDR3 nucleotides read TGCGCCAGCAGCTTGTATCCCGGGGAAACTAGCGGGACTAGAGAGACCCAGTACTTC.

V and J are TRBV18 and TRBJ2-7, with 11 positions matching TRBD2. This CDR3 contains 15 residues. Germline CDR1 is KGHSH and CDR2 is LQKENI. The junction had 5 bases not matched to a gene; V was cut back by 5 bases and J by 2 bases. The CDR3, as DNA: TGTGCCAGCTCATCCCTTAGCGGGAGGGCCTACGAGCAGTACTTC. Residues: CASSSLSGRAYEQYF. Combining the CDR3 with reference TRBV18 and TRBJ2-7 gives the whole variable domain NAGVMQNPRHLVRRRGQEARLRCSPMKGHSHVYWYRQLPEEGLKFMVYLQKENIIDESGMPKERFSAEFPKEGPSILRIQQVVRGDSAAYFCASSSLSGRAYEQYFGPGTRLTVT.

The chain joins TRBV29-1 to TRBJ1-2, with 9 positions matching TRBD1. Trimming at V came to 5 bases and at J to 7 bases, leaving 11 bases not matched to a gene. The germline CDR1 and CDR2 sequences are SQVTM and ANQGSEA. This CDR3 comprises 14 residues. The CDR3: CSVPKGGDRAGYTF. CDR3 bases: TGCAGCGTTCCCAAAGGAGGGGACAGGGCTGGCTACACCTTC. The full variable domain, with the rest looked up from reference TRBV29-1 and TRBJ1-2, is SAVISQKPSRDICQRGTSLTIQCQVDSQVTMMFWYRQQPGQSLTLIATANQGSEATYESGFVIDKFPISRPNLTFSTLTVSNMSPEDSSIYLCSVPKGGDRAGYTFGSGTRLTVV.

This rearrangement joins TRBV6-4 to TRBJ2-3; 9 bases are shared with TRBD2. Germline V gene sequence: CDR1 MRHNA, CDR2 SNTAGT. V trimming: 3 bases; J trimming: 1 base; junction bases outside the gene matches: 2. The CDR3 spans 15 residues. CDR3 sequence: CASSEAGGGTDTQYF. CDR3 nucleotides: TGTGCCAGCAGTGAAGCGGGGGGAGGCACAGATACGCAGTATTTT.

This rearrangement joins TRBV6-6 to TRBJ1-5; D is ambiguous. The V gene lost 5 bases and the J gene lost 0 bases, with 14 bases spanning the gap. Germline lookup yields CDR1 MNHNY and CDR2 SVGAGI (reference sequence). This CDR3 region has 16 residues. The chain's CDR3 is CASSPPIGSSNQPQHF. CDR3 nucleotide sequence: TGTGCCAGCAGTCCCCCTATCGGTTCTAGCAATCAGCCCCAGCATTTT.

The chain links TRBV27 to TRBJ1-6; the D gene is possibly TRBD1 (5 bases). Germline V gene data show CDR1 as MNHEY and CDR2 as SMNVEV (reference sequence). CDR3 size: 15 residues. Trimming pared 0 bases from V and 7 bases from J, leaving 10 bases between. CDR3 bases: TGTGCCAGCAGTTTATCCGGGACTAAGAATTCACCCCTCCACTTT. Amino acid sequence: CASSLSGTKNSPLHF.

The chain uses TRBV6-5 and TRBJ1-5; D is possibly TRBD1 (5 bases). The CDR3 is 14 residues long. Germline V CDR1 and CDR2: MNHEY, SVGAGI. V shed 7 bases and J shed 1 base, with 11 bases lying between them. This chain's CDR3 is CASTGGPSNQPQHF. DNA for the CDR3: TGTGCCAGCACGGGGGGTCCGAGCAATCAGCCCCAGCATTTT.

V and J are TRBV5-1 and TRBJ2-1; TRBD2 aligns across 9 bases. CDR3 size: 16 residues. Germline CDR1 and CDR2: SGHRS and YFSETQ. The V segment lost 2 bases and the J segment 8 bases; nucleotides outside the gene matches: 11. This CDR3 reads CASSLIAGATGDEQFF. The CDR3 bases are TGCGCCAGCAGCTTAATAGCGGGAGCCACTGGGGATGAGCAGTTCTTC.

This clone occurred once. This CDR3 reads CASSYSTGSYTF. As DNA, the CDR3 is TGTGCCAGCAGTTACTCGACAGGGAGCTACACCTTC. The V and J genes are TRBV6-2 or TRBV6-3 and TRBJ1-2, with 7 bases that match TRBD1. This CDR3 has 12 residues. Germline assignment: CDR1 MNHEY and CDR2 SVGEGT. The trim removed 0 bases at V and 9 bases at J, leaving 1 base unmatched.

The chain links TRBV13 to TRBJ1-1; tentatively, D is TRBD1 (5 bases). Deletions cut 5 bases from V and 0 bases from J, with 10 bases between. CDR1 and CDR2 (germline): PRHDT, FYEKMQ (reference sequence). The CDR3 is made up of 14 amino acids. The chain's CDR3 is CASSKGGVNTEAFF. The CDR3 nucleotides read TGTGCCAGCAGCAAGGGAGGGGTGAACACTGAAGCTTTCTTT.

The genes are TRBV10-1 and TRBJ1-2; maybe TRBD1 (6 bases). Trimming left V 6 bases short and J 4 bases short, with 12 bases between. The CDR3 length is 13 residues. Germline assignment: CDR1 WNHNN and CDR2 SYGVQD (reference sequence). CDR3 in amino acids: CASSAQGRYGYTF. The CDR3 DNA follows: TGCGCCAGCAGCGCCCAGGGGCGCTATGGCTACACCTTC.

The chain links TRBV30 to TRBJ2-7, with 11 bases that match TRBD1. The CDR3 is 12 residues long. After removal of 8 bases from V and 4 bases from J, the junction contained 4 bases not matched to a gene. CDR1 GTSNPN and CDR2 SVGIG come from the germline V gene (reference sequence). CDR3 in amino acids: CAGQGAWYEQYF. CDR3 sequence (DNA): TGTGCCGGACAGGGGGCTTGGTACGAGCAGTACTTC.

The J gene is TRBJ2-1, the V gene TRBV27; 7 bases are shared with TRBD1. CDR3 length equals 15 residues. Germline CDR1 is MNHEY and CDR2 is SMNVEV (reference sequence). The V segment lost 3 bases and the J segment 0 bases; nucleotides outside the gene matches: 2. In DNA, the CDR3 is TGTGCCAGCAGTTTTCAGGGGGTCTCCTACAATGAGCAGTTCTTC. Translation: CASSFQGVSYNEQFF.

This chain connects TRBV6-6 to TRBJ1-2; 7 bases are shared with TRBD1. The J segment lost 9 bases and the V segment lost 5 bases, leaving 12 bases of the junction unmatched. CDR1 and CDR2 from the germline V gene are MNHNY and SVGAGI (reference sequence). The CDR3 consists of 14 residues. CDR3 sequence: CASSLDRTSQSYTF. DNA for the CDR3: TGTGCCAGCAGTCTGGACAGGACTTCACAAAGCTACACCTTC.

The V gene is TRBV5-4, the J gene TRBJ2-2, with 9 bases identical to TRBD1. V trimming: 4 bases; J trimming: 2 bases; junction bases outside the gene matches: 6. The germline CDR1 and CDR2 sequences are SGHNT and YYREEE (reference sequence). The CDR3 runs 16 residues. CDR3 in amino acids: CASSQNRGRNTGELFF. For the CDR3, the DNA is TGTGCCAGCAGCCAAAACAGGGGGCGTAACACCGGGGAGCTGTTTTTT. Filled out from reference TRBV5-4 and TRBJ2-2, the complete variable domain reads ETGVTQSPTHLIKTRGQQVTLRCSSQSGHNTVSWYQQALGQGPQFIFQYYREEENGRGNFPPRFSGLQFPNYSSELNVNALELDDSALYLCASSQNRGRNTGELFFGEGSRLTVL.

The chain is built from TRBV7-3 and TRBJ2-2; possible D gene TRBD2, 5 bases. The germline V gene encodes CDR1 SGHTA and CDR2 FQGTGA. The CDR3 is made up of 15 amino acids. V dropped 5 bases and J dropped 2 bases, with 12 bases sitting between them. The DNA for the CDR3 is TGTGCCAGCAGCCCTCAGAGGGCAAACACCGGGGAGCTGTTTTTT. Protein sequence: CASSPQRANTGELFF.

The V and J genes are TRBV4-1 and TRBJ2-7; D perhaps matches TRBD2 (6 bases). The CDR3 spans 14 residues. The ends were cut back, 4 bases at V and 1 base at J, with 11 bases in the middle. The germline gives CDR1 MGHRA, CDR2 YSYEKL. Here the CDR3 reads CASSLGTSSYEQYF. As DNA, the CDR3 is TGCGCCAGCAGCCTTGGGACTTCTTCCTACGAGCAGTACTTC.

This clone was detected once. The V gene is TRBV9, the J gene TRBJ1-1, with TRBD1 matching over 7 bases. The germline V gene has CDR1 SGDLS and CDR2 YYNGEE. V shed 2 bases, J shed 4 bases, and the junction held 5 bases outside the gene matches. The CDR3 is 14 amino acids. The CDR3 here is CASSVRGYGTEAFF. The CDR3, as DNA: TGTGCCAGCAGCGTCAGGGGGTACGGCACTGAAGCTTTCTTT.

This rearrangement joins TRBV7-2 to TRBJ1-1; 9 bases align to TRBD1. J lost 6 bases, V lost 0 bases, and 14 bases had no gene match. The CDR3 totals 18 residues. Germline V lookup: CDR1 SGHTA, CDR2 FQGNSA. CDR3 sequence: CASSLAGLGTGTLAEAFF. The DNA for the CDR3 is TGTGCCAGCAGCTTAGCGGGCCTCGGGACAGGGACCCTAGCTGAAGCTTTCTTT.

J is TRBJ1-6 and V is TRBV2; D is unresolved. The germline CDR1 and CDR2 sequences are SNHLY and FYNNEI. Trimming took 1 base from V and 4 from J, leaving 5 bases between them. The CDR3 spans 14 residues. The CDR3 sequence is CASSEGAYNSPLHF. In nucleotides, the CDR3 is TGTGCCAGCAGTGAAGGGGCTTATAATTCACCCCTCCACTTT.

The rearrangement joins TRBV7-9 to TRBJ1-1; D may be TRBD1 (6 bases). V lost 3 bases and J lost 3, with 11 bases in between. Germline CDR1 is SEHNR and CDR2 is FQNEAQ (reference sequence). This CDR3 is 14 amino acids long. The DNA of the CDR3 is TGTGCCAGCAGCTTTTCAGGGGACCACACTGAAGCTTTCTTT. Its protein is CASSFSGDHTEAFF.

This clone was observed once. The V gene is TRBV3-1 (or the pseudogene TRBV3-2), the J gene TRBJ2-5, with 10 bases identical to TRBD2. Germline values: CDR1 LGHDT, CDR2 YNNKEL (reference sequence). This CDR3 region has 14 residues. The V segment lost 4 bases and the J segment 3 bases; nucleotides outside the gene matches: 2. The CDR3 is CASSPGLAKETQYF. DNA of the CDR3: TGTGCCAGCAGCCCGGGACTAGCGAAAGAGACCCAGTACTTC.

This clone showed up just a few times. The rearrangement uses TRBV7-2 and TRBJ1-2, with D perhaps TRBD1 (6 bases). The germline CDR1 and CDR2 sequences are SGHTA and FQGNSA. V was clipped by 5 bases and J by 1 base, with 14 bases between them. This CDR3 comprises 15 residues. CDR3 protein: CASSQTTGLNYGYTF. CDR3 sequence (DNA): TGTGCCAGCAGCCAAACTACAGGGCTTAACTATGGCTACACCTTC.

This clone was observed once. The junction shows a germline mismatch at one end, possibly a read error. This CDR3 is also generated by other DNA sequences in the sample. V usage is TRBV6-4 and J usage is TRBJ2-2, with 10 bases matching TRBD2. Germline V lookup: CDR1 MRHNA, CDR2 SNTAGT. The CDR3 runs 16 residues. CDR3 sequence (DNA): TGTGCCAGCAGTGTGGGGACTAGCGTTGGTCCCGGGGAGTTGTTTTTT. Its protein is CASSVGTSVGPGELFF.

The genes are TRBV7-9 and TRBJ1-1; no firm D call. The V end was cut by 5 bases, the J end by 2 bases, with 9 bases between. Germline loops: CDR1 SEHNR, CDR2 FQNEAQ (reference sequence). CDR3 length: 13 residues. The CDR3 DNA reads as TGTGCCAGCAGCGACAAGGTCAACACTGAAGCTTTCTTT. Its translation: CASSDKVNTEAFF. The full variable domain, with the rest looked up from reference TRBV7-9 and TRBJ1-1, is DTGVSQNPRHKITKRGQNVTFRCDPISEHNRLYWYRQTLGQGPEFLTYFQNEAQLEKSRLLSDRFSAERPKGSFSTLEIQRTEQGDSAMYLCASSDKVNTEAFFGQGTRLTVV.

CDR3 bases: TGTGCCAGCAGTGAGGACAGAGTCTATGGCTACACCTTC. Amino acids: CASSEDRVYGYTF. The rearrangement joins TRBV6-6 to TRBJ1-2, with D perhaps matching TRBD1 (6 bases). V gave up 5 bases and J gave up 4 bases, with 11 bases separating them. This CDR3 has 13 amino acids. Germline lookup yields CDR1 MNHNY and CDR2 SVGAGI (reference sequence).